These T cell receptor beta chains were read from a single sample in a study of radiotherapy plus CTLA-4 blockade in lung cancer. TCRdb's table, derived via immunoSEQ multiplex PCR, lists solely in-frame clones and lacks some. The sample includes fewer than 90,000 clones, under 85% of them seen just once. This sample comprised peripheral blood, obtained from a patient treated with radiotherapy plus ipilimumab. The receptor source for this set is a human donor with non-small cell lung cancer who had stable disease on radiotherapy plus ipilimumab. Each CDR3 is given with its conserved first and last residue.

J gene | V gene | CDR3 protein
TRBJ2-7 | TRBV27 | CASSRDGIYEQYF
TRBJ1-5 | TRBV14 | CASSQERGQGRVQPQHF
TRBJ2-5 | TRBV9 | CASSPPGTSGSSAQYF
TRBJ2-1 | TRBV27 | CASSFVGAFNEQFF
TRBJ2-3 | TRBV7-3 | CASSLGQSSSTDTQYF
TRBJ2-2 | TRBV11-3 | CASETGTTGGTGELFF
TRBJ2-1 | TRBV27 | CASSRQRGGNNEQFF
TRBJ2-6 | TRBV5-1 | CASSPLLGGSGANVLTF
TRBJ2-5 | TRBV18 | CASSRQETQYF
TRBJ2-5 | TRBV5-6 | CASSLPGTGGKQYF
TRBJ2-1 | TRBV29-1 | CSVEGVGDIQFF
TRBJ2-2 | TRBV6-1 | CASTQGVNTGELFF
TRBJ2-3 | TRBV10-3 | CAISGSADKGDTQYF
TRBJ1-6 | TRBV5-6 | CASSTFTDSPLHF
TRBJ2-1 | TRBV29-1 | CSVLGTGSLNEQFF
TRBJ2-7 | TRBV4-1 | CASSPTTGYEQYF
TRBJ2-2 | TRBV5-1 | CASSLSGADTGELFF
TRBJ1-3 | TRBV7-6 | CASSLDWGSGNTIYF
TRBJ1-4 | TRBV28 | CASSLGRGEKLFF
TRBJ2-3 | TRBV7-9 | CASSLTTTDTQYF
TRBJ2-5 | TRBV4-2 | CASSQGRLADQETQYF
TRBJ1-2 | TRBV28 | CASSLRVMVYGYTF
TRBJ2-7 | TRBV6-6 | CASLLGDRVHEQYF
TRBJ2-6 | TRBV29-1 | CSVEDRPIQGPPLSGANVLTF
TRBJ2-7 | TRBV7-3 | CASSSPGPSYEQYF
TRBJ1-1 | TRBV7-9 | CASSLGENTEAFF
TRBJ2-3 | TRBV11-3 | CASSPRGADTQYF
TRBJ1-5 | TRBV7-8 | CASSLAGQANQPQHF
TRBJ2-5 | TRBV5-1 | CASSLVGGGQGQTQYF
TRBJ1-6 | TRBV6-1 | CASEQAQAYNSPLHF
TRBJ1-1 | TRBV28 | CASSYPTVTGGSLLSPAFF
TRBJ2-7 | TRBV5-1 | CASSPIGEAGGYSYEQYF
TRBJ2-1 | TRBV7-2 | CASTMTQRHEQFF
TRBJ2-2 | TRBV30 | CAWRGSGGAAGELFF
TRBJ2-3 | TRBV6-1 | CASSEAGQGGFDTQYF
TRBJ2-2 | TRBV11-3 | CASSSVRGSGELFF
TRBJ1-5 | TRBV23-1 | CASSQSKGGSNQPQHF
TRBJ1-2 | TRBV28 | CASSSDSGRPLYGYTF
TRBJ1-6 | TRBV6-5 | CASSAPTGGGSPLHF
TRBJ1-1 | TRBV7-9 | CASSLLGTKNTEAFF
TRBJ2-4 | TRBV30 | CAWSVGGVDKNIQYF
TRBJ1-1 | TRBV6-5 | CASSYHFRGAPTEAFF
TRBJ2-3 | TRBV5-1 | CASSFGTGTDTQYF
TRBJ1-1 | TRBV6-5 | CASSGGAMNTEAFF
TRBJ1-1 | TRBV10-3 | CANRLGRHTEAFF
TRBJ1-2 | TRBV29-1 | CSVMTGTRDYGYTF
TRBJ2-5 | TRBV18 | CASSPRGLVLQETQYF
TRBJ2-2 | TRBV9 | CASSLESGSRTGELFF
TRBJ2-2 | TRBV27 | CASRGGGGFNTGELFF
TRBJ1-6 | TRBV30 | CAWRGERDSPLHF
TRBJ1-4 | TRBV18 | CASSPSEGSGEKLFF
TRBJ1-2 | TRBV6-6 | CASSYAHGGYGYTF
TRBJ2-3 | TRBV5-1 | CASSRAGGTSDTQYF
TRBJ1-5 | TRBV5-1 | CASSPDRFNQPQHF
TRBJ2-2 | TRBV30 | CAWSVSFGELFF